Following are 8 T cell receptor beta chains from one sample sequenced in a study of cytomegalovirus exposure and HLA in healthy donors. With 60 Vbeta and 13 Jbeta primers, the PCR was carried out. Sequenced by immunoSEQ multiplex PCR; TCRdb stores in-frame clones only, minus some. Altogether roughly 110,000 clones are present, around three quarters being singletons, with the ten largest covering 4.2%. Sequenced input: PBMCs. The source is a male donor in good health and CMV-seronegative.

This clone was counted only a few times. The gene calls are TRBV27 and TRBJ2-7; D may be TRBD1 (6 bases). The ends were cut back, 2 bases at V and 3 bases at J, with 11 bases in the middle. The length of the CDR3 is 14 residues. CDR1 is MNHEY, CDR2 SMNVEV, per germline (reference sequence). CDR3 in amino acids: CASSLRDTYYEQYF. In DNA, the CDR3 is TGTGCCAGCAGTTTAAGGGACACCTACTACGAGCAGTACTTC.

This rearrangement joins TRBV30 to TRBJ2-3, with TRBD2 matching 14 bases. CDR1 GTSNPN and CDR2 SVGIG come from the germline V gene (reference sequence). After removal of 2 bases from V and 6 bases from J, the junction contained 4 bases not matched to a gene. This CDR3 comprises 15 residues. DNA of the CDR3: TGTGCCTGGAGTCTGGGACTAGCGGGAGCGGATACGCAGTATTTT. Residues: CAWSLGLAGADTQYF.

The chain is built from TRBV7-2 and TRBJ2-4; a weak D match, TRBD2 (6 bases). CDR3 length: 15 amino acids. Germline CDR1 reads SGHTA; CDR2 reads FQGNSA. Trimming removed 3 bases from V and 1 base from J, with 10 bases in between. The CDR3 DNA sequence: TGTGCCAGCAGCTTGCCAGGAGGGGCCAAAAACATTCAGTACTTC. Protein: CASSLPGGAKNIQYF.

This chain joins TRBV7-9 and TRBJ2-7, with 11 bases fitting TRBD1. Germline CDR1 is SEHNR and CDR2 is FQNEAQ (reference sequence). The CDR3 contains 15 residues. The J segment lost 7 bases and the V segment lost 2 bases, leaving 7 bases of the junction unmatched. The CDR3 region has the DNA TGTGCCAGCAGCTTACTAGGACAGGGGGCGGGTGAGCAGTACTTC. It yields the protein CASSLLGQGAGEQYF. The full variable domain, with the rest looked up from reference TRBV7-9 and TRBJ2-7, is DTGVSQNPRHKITKRGQNVTFRCDPISEHNRLYWYRQTLGQGPEFLTYFQNEAQLEKSRLLSDRFSAERPKGSFSTLEIQRTEQGDSAMYLCASSLLGQGAGEQYFGPGTRLTVT.

The chain has TRBV14 and TRBJ2-7, with D possibly TRBD2 on 7 matching bases. The CDR3 has 14 residues. V lost 0 bases to trimming and J lost 7 bases, with 13 bases between them. CDR1 and CDR2 (germline): SGHDN, FVKESK. DNA of the CDR3: TGTGCCAGCAGCCAAGAAGGAGGGGGGGGAGAGCAGTACTTC. As protein: CASSQEGGGGEQYF. Full variable domain (remainder filled in from reference TRBV14 and TRBJ2-7): EAGVTQFPSHSVIEKGQTVTLRCDPISGHDNLYWYRRVMGKEIKFLLHFVKESKQDESGMPNNRFLAERTGGTYSTLKVQPAELEDSGVYFCASSQEGGGGEQYFGPGTRLTVT.

V usage is TRBV30 and J usage is TRBJ2-7; D is possibly TRBD2 (6 bases). Germline-derived CDR1 and CDR2 are GTSNPN and SVGIG (reference sequence). Trimming cost V 4 bases and J 2 bases, with 12 bases left between them. The CDR3 spans 13 residues. The DNA for the CDR3 is TGTGCCTGGACCCTCGGAGGGACCTACGAGCAGTACTTC. It specifies CAWTLGGTYEQYF.

V is TRBV7-9 and J is TRBJ2-1; D is unresolved. V was cut by 2 bases and J by 2 bases, with 7 bases left in between. Germline V gene sequence: CDR1 SEHNR, CDR2 FQNEAQ (reference sequence). The CDR3 is made up of 14 amino acids. The CDR3 sequence: CASSLISAYNEQFF. The CDR3, as DNA: TGTGCCAGCAGCTTAATAAGCGCCTACAATGAGCAGTTCTTC.

V is TRBV7-9 and J is TRBJ1-1; maybe TRBD1 (5 bases). From germline, CDR1 is SEHNR and CDR2 FQNEAQ (reference sequence). The CDR3 totals 15 residues. The V and J ends lost 5 bases and 1 base respectively, with 14 bases between them. This CDR3 reads CASSQPTEGNTEAFF. In DNA, the CDR3 is TGTGCCAGCAGCCAACCGACAGAAGGGAACACTGAAGCTTTCTTT.